One sample yielded the 10 T cell receptor beta chains listed below, sequenced in a study of T cells in Graves' hyperthyroidism and ophthalmopathy. Regions amplified from RNA transcripts were the TCR beta CDR3 regions. First-round RT-PCR with HTBI primers amplified the TCR CDR3 region. TCRdb called the multiplex PCR reads again in MiXCR, with one record for every CDR3 protein. This table has about 300,000 distinct CDR3 sequences, approximately 15% appearing once. The specimen sequenced was blood. The receptor set was obtained from a man aged 25 to 40 with Graves' hyperthyroidism.

The chain links TRBV11-3 to TRBJ1-2, with D possibly matching TRBD1 (6 bases). From germline, CDR1 is SGHNT and CDR2 YENEEA. This CDR3 contains 17 residues. Trimming removed 2 bases from V and 1 base from J, with 17 bases in between. The chain's CDR3 is CASSLRGSGAFNYGYTF. The CDR3 bases are TGTGCCAGCAGCTTAAGGGGTTCAGGGGCATTTAACTATGGCTACACCTTC.

This clonotype was seen ten or more times. V and J are TRBV30 and TRBJ2-7; 11 bases are shared with TRBD1. V trimming: 5 bases; J trimming: 3 bases; junction bases outside the gene matches: 6. The CDR3 loop spans 14 amino acids. CDR1 GTSNPN and CDR2 SVGIG come from the germline V gene (reference sequence). The CDR3 DNA sequence: TGTGCCTGGGTTGCCGGGACAGGGGGCTACGAGCAGTACTTC. Protein sequence: CAWVAGTGGYEQYF. The whole variable domain, remainder taken from reference TRBV30 and TRBJ2-7, is SQTIHQWPATLVQPVGSPLSLECTVEGTSNPNLYWYRQAAGRGLQLLFYSVGIGQISSEVPQNLSASRPQDRQFILSSKKLLLSDSGFYLCAWVAGTGGYEQYFGPGTRLTVT.

The genes are TRBV6-6 and TRBJ2-7; D not certain. In germline, CDR1 is MNHNY, CDR2 SVGAGI (reference sequence). The CDR3 extends over 14 amino acids. The V end was cut by 2 bases, the J end by 0 bases, with 8 bases between. CDR3 protein: CASSYHGGSYEQYF. CDR3 nucleotide sequence: TGTGCCAGCAGTTACCATGGTGGCTCCTACGAGCAGTACTTC.

The chain employs TRBV9 and TRBJ1-2; D unclear. The CDR3 spans 13 residues. Germline CDR1 and CDR2: SGDLS and YYNGEE. V was shortened by 0 bases and J by 8 bases, with 11 bases between the two germline ends. As DNA, the CDR3 is TGTGCCAGCAGCGTAGGGGATGATAAGGGCTACACCTTC. It yields the protein CASSVGDDKGYTF.

This clonotype occurred many times. The CDR3 DNA follows: TGTGCCACCAGTGATTCCCCAGGTAGCGGGGCCCAAGAGACCCAGTACTTC. Translation gives CATSDSPGSGAQETQYF. The V and J genes are TRBV24-1 and TRBJ2-5; 8 bases match TRBD2. This CDR3 region has 17 residues. With 2 bases clipped from V and 1 base from J, the junction kept 8 bases outside the gene matches. Looked up from germline, CDR1 is KGHDR and CDR2 is SFDVKD.

For this clonotype: Possible read error: a much larger clone is one base away. This chain uses TRBV5-6 with TRBJ2-1, with D possibly being TRBD1 or TRBD2 (5 bases each). Germline-derived CDR1 and CDR2 are SGHDT and YYEEEE. The ends were cut back, 2 bases at V and 13 bases at J, with 10 bases in the middle. The CDR3 is 11 residues long. The CDR3 bases are TGTGCCAGCAGCTTTGGGACCGATCAGTTCTTC. Protein sequence: CASSFGTDQFF.

This clonotype was observed at least ten times. This chain uses TRBV29-1 with TRBJ2-1; D is possibly TRBD2 (5 bases). Trimming stripped 0 bases from V and 1 base from J, with 10 bases between. CDR3 size: 15 residues. Looked up from germline, CDR1 is SQVTM and CDR2 is ANQGSEA. CDR3 protein: CSVEDPRRSYNEQFF. The CDR3 DNA sequence: TGCAGCGTTGAAGACCCCCGGAGGTCCTACAATGAGCAGTTCTTC.

This clonotype has at least ten counts. The chain combines TRBV5-1 with TRBJ2-2; TRBD2 is a possible D gene (5 bases). Germline lookup yields CDR1 SGHRS and CDR2 YFSETQ. The length of the CDR3 is 15 residues. V gave up 5 bases and J gave up 0 bases, with 11 bases separating them. CDR3 amino acids: CASRGSGTNTGELFF. The CDR3, as DNA: TGCGCCAGCAGGGGGAGCGGCACGAACACCGGGGAGCTGTTTTTT.

This clonotype was seen ten or more times. The chain carries TRBV18 and TRBJ1-1; perhaps TRBD1 as D (5 bases). The CDR3 runs to 15 residues. CDR1 and CDR2 from the germline V gene are KGHSH and LQKENI. Trimming pared 4 bases from V and 7 bases from J, leaving 19 bases between. CDR3 in amino acids: CASSLFPTGEDEAFF. CDR3 DNA sequence: TGTGCCAGCTCACTTTTCCCCACAGGAGAAGATGAAGCTTTCTTT.

The chain uses TRBV24-1 and TRBJ2-2, with no clear D. CDR1 and CDR2 from the germline V gene are KGHDR and SFDVKD. With 4 bases removed from V and 4 bases from J, the gap between germline ends came to 3 bases. The CDR3 extends over 12 amino acids. CDR3 protein: CATSEFTGELFF. In nucleotides, the CDR3 is TGTGCCACCAGTGAGTTCACCGGGGAGCTGTTTTTT.